This TCR beta chain comes out of a study of early T cells in non-severe SARS-CoV-2 infection. This clonotype was recorded many times. TCRdb processed the 5' RACE reads anew with MiXCR; each CDR3 protein has one entry. The table shows 90,000 to 100,000 distinct CDR3 sequences, with roughly 13% occurring only once. The germline gives CDR1 SGHAT, CDR2 FQNNGV. This CDR3 region has 15 residues. V was shortened by 5 bases and J by 2 bases, with 15 bases between the two germline ends. V is TRBV11-2 and J is TRBJ2-5; TRBD1 is a possible D gene (6 bases). Sequenced input: whole blood. This sequence was found in an adult who was a healthcare worker with PCR-confirmed SARS-CoV-2 infection or an uninfected control (not recorded which). Here the CDR3 reads CASSSGQIPQETQYF. The CDR3 DNA is TGTGCCAGCAGCAGTGGACAGATCCCACAAGAGACCCAGTACTTC.